This passage covers 21 T cell receptor beta chains from one sample sequenced in a study of T cells in Graves' hyperthyroidism and ophthalmopathy. TCR beta CDR3 sequences were amplified from RNA transcripts. TCR CDR3 underwent first-round RT-PCR with the HTBI primer set. TCRdb reprocessed the multiplex PCR reads via MiXCR and lists one record per CDR3 protein. The sample records approximately 640,000 distinct CDR3 sequences, about a sixth being singletons. The sequenced sample consisted of blood. The receptors here all came from a woman under 40 with Graves' hyperthyroidism.

Many counts were recorded for this clonotype. The CDR3 is CAWSDDRGPDTQYF. The CDR3 DNA sequence: TGTGCCTGGAGCGACGACAGGGGGCCAGATACGCAGTATTTT. The chain recombines TRBV30 with TRBJ2-3; 10 nucleotides align to TRBD1. The CDR3 has 14 residues. The J segment lost 4 bases and the V segment lost 3 bases, leaving 4 bases of the junction unmatched. From germline, CDR1 is GTSNPN and CDR2 SVGIG (reference sequence). Full variable domain (rest looked up from reference TRBV30 and TRBJ2-3): SQTIHQWPATLVQPVGSPLSLECTVEGTSNPNLYWYRQAAGRGLQLLFYSVGIGQISSEVPQNLSASRPQDRQFILSSKKLLLSDSGFYLCAWSDDRGPDTQYFGPGTRLTVL.

V usage is TRBV19 and J usage is TRBJ2-7; a possible D gene is TRBD2 (6 bases). V was cut by 2 bases and J by 5 bases, with 19 bases left in between. CDR3 length equals 16 residues. CDR1 LNHDA and CDR2 SQIVND come from the germline V gene (reference sequence). CDR3 sequence: CASSIKQSWRAHEQYF. Here the CDR3 DNA reads TGTGCCAGTAGTATAAAGCAATCGTGGAGGGCCCACGAGCAGTACTTC.

This clonotype was counted ten times or more. V and J are TRBV30 and TRBJ1-2; D remains unclear. The CDR3 spans 13 residues. Trimming took 0 bases from V and 4 from J, leaving 9 bases between them. Germline lookup yields CDR1 GTSNPN and CDR2 SVGIG (reference sequence). The CDR3 DNA reads TGTGCCTGGAGTGTAGGGAGGGCCTATGGCTACACCTTC. This translates into CAWSVGRAYGYTF.

This clonotype has a handful of counts. The V and J genes are TRBV9 and TRBJ2-2; a possible D gene is TRBD1 (6 bases). The CDR3 consists of 14 residues. Germline values: CDR1 SGDLS, CDR2 YYNGEE. V lost 4 bases, J lost 4 bases, and 11 bases lay in between. The CDR3 loop is CASSPQGRTGELFF. The CDR3 coding sequence is TGTGCCAGCAGCCCCCAGGGGCGCACCGGGGAGCTGTTTTTT.

This clonotype has a count of ten or more. The chain combines TRBV18 with TRBJ2-7; D is ambiguous. V was trimmed by 0 bases and J by 2 bases, leaving 8 bases between them. The CDR3 extends over 14 amino acids. Germline V gene sequence: CDR1 KGHSH, CDR2 LQKENI. Here the CDR3 reads CASSPPASPYEQYF. The DNA for the CDR3 is TGTGCCAGCTCACCACCCGCCAGCCCCTACGAGCAGTACTTC.

This clonotype appeared once. This may stem from a read error, because a much larger clone lies one nucleotide away. This chain connects TRBV7-9 to TRBJ2-1; 8 nucleotides agree with TRBD2. CDR1 and CDR2 (germline): SEHNR, FQNEAQ (reference sequence). The CDR3 has 16 amino acids. CDR3 residues: CANSLSGLAQYNEQFF. CDR3 coding DNA: TGCGCCAACAGCTTATCCGGACTAGCCCAATACAATGAGCAGTTCTTC.

The genes are TRBV6-2 or TRBV6-3 and TRBJ2-7; a weak D match, TRBD1 (6 bases). CDR1 and CDR2 (germline): MNHEY, SVGEGT. This CDR3 region has 11 residues. The germline V and J ends were trimmed by 7 bases and 6 bases, with 10 bases remaining between them. The CDR3 protein is CASTRGGEQYF. CDR3 nucleotides: TGTGCCAGCACCCGAGGGGGCGAGCAGTACTTC.

The chain couples TRBV6-2 or TRBV6-3 to TRBJ1-5; 10 bases are shared with TRBD1. The V gene end was trimmed by 10 bases and the J gene end by 4 bases; junction bases not matched to a gene: 7. The CDR3 runs 14 residues. In germline, CDR1 is MNHEY, CDR2 SVGEGT. In DNA form, the CDR3 reads TGTGCCACCCTAAGACAGGGGGCGAATCAGCCCCAGCATTTT. Encoded protein: CATLRQGANQPQHF.

The V call is TRBV7-9, the J call TRBJ2-5; a weak D match, TRBD1 (5 bases). Trimming removed 2 bases at V and 2 bases at J, with 15 bases between. Germline assignment: CDR1 SEHNR and CDR2 FQNEAQ (reference sequence). The CDR3 contains 16 residues. The CDR3 DNA is TGTGCCAGCAGCTTACTGGCTAGGGGAAGTCAAGAGACCCAGTACTTC. This sequence encodes CASSLLARGSQETQYF.

V is TRBV3-1 and J is TRBJ2-1; D gene unclear. V lost 1 base and J 7 bases, leaving 11 bases between the germline ends. There are 14 residues in the CDR3. In germline, CDR1 is LGHDT, CDR2 YNNKEL (reference sequence). The CDR3 reads CASSQGGNANEQFF. The DNA of the CDR3 is TGTGCCAGCAGCCAAGGTGGAAACGCGAATGAGCAGTTCTTC.

A note on this clonotype: Mismatch with germline at one junction end may stem from a read error. J is TRBJ1-6 and V is TRBV9; weak D call: TRBD1 (6 bases). This CDR3 is built from 15 residues. Per the germline V gene, CDR1 is SGDLS and CDR2 is YYNGEE. The CDR3: CARSVGGRHNSPLHF. CDR3 nucleotide sequence: TGTGCCCGCAGCGTAGGGGGACGTCATAATTCACCCCTCCACTTT.

The genes are TRBV13 and TRBJ1-1; D perhaps matches TRBD1 (5 bases). Looked up from germline, CDR1 is PRHDT and CDR2 is FYEKMQ (reference sequence). Trimming cost V 2 bases and J 7 bases, with 11 bases left between them. This CDR3 comprises 13 residues. CDR3: CASSLPNGGEAFF. The CDR3 DNA reads as TGTGCCAGCAGCTTACCGAACGGGGGTGAAGCTTTCTTT.

The table lists this clonotype with a few counts. The rearrangement links TRBV10-3 to TRBJ1-2; 8 bases map to TRBD1. Germline V gives CDR1 ENHRY, CDR2 SYGVKD. Losses at the gene ends were 4 bases for V and 3 bases for J; bases not matched to a gene: 7. This CDR3 spans 15 amino acids. This CDR3 is CAISGDRGLHYGYTF. The CDR3 bases are TGTGCCATCAGTGGAGACAGGGGTCTTCACTATGGCTACACCTTC.

In the case of this clonotype: A junction end diverges from the germline sequence, so it may reflect a read error. This chain uses TRBV12-3 or TRBV12-4 with TRBJ2-6, with D possibly TRBD1 on 5 matching bases. The CDR3 is 15 residues long. For the CDR3, the DNA is TGTGGCAGCAGGGTTGGGTTCTCTGGGGCCAACGTCCTGACTTTC. Translating gives CGSRVGFSGANVLTF.

V usage is TRBV12-3 or TRBV12-4 and J usage is TRBJ2-1, with 8 bases identical to TRBD2. V was clipped by 5 bases and J by 4 bases; unmatched bases: 7. The CDR3 extends over 15 amino acids. This chain's CDR3 is CASSPAGGVYNEQFF. The CDR3 bases are TGTGCCAGCAGTCCCGCCGGGGGGGTTTACAATGAGCAGTTCTTC.

This clonotype came up a few times. The chain couples TRBV7-9 to TRBJ2-7; perhaps TRBD1 as D (5 bases). The CDR3 has 17 residues. Trimming took 1 base from V and 2 from J, leaving 18 bases between them. Per germline, CDR1 SEHNR and CDR2 FQNEAQ (reference sequence). The CDR3 DNA is TGTGCCAGCAGCTTAGTGTATACGGCAGGGTCCCCCTACGAGCAGTACTTC. Its protein is CASSLVYTAGSPYEQYF.

Many counts were recorded for this clonotype. This chain uses TRBV28 with TRBJ2-3; 7 nucleotides match TRBD2. The CDR3 loop spans 17 amino acids. Germline CDR1 MDHEN, CDR2 SYDVKM. The V segment lost 6 bases and the J segment 2 bases; nucleotides outside the gene matches: 14. This chain's CDR3 is CASSPMTSGVFTDTQYF. The CDR3 bases are TGTGCCAGCAGCCCGATGACGAGCGGGGTATTCACAGATACGCAGTATTTT.

The sample holds a few counts of this clonotype. The chain joins TRBV12-3 or TRBV12-4 to TRBJ2-3; TRBD2 agrees at 9 bases. CDR3 length: 17 amino acids. The J segment lost 4 bases and the V segment lost 3 bases, leaving 11 bases of the junction unmatched. DNA for the CDR3: TGTGCCAGCAGTTTCCTAGCGGGACGAGGAGTTTCAGATACGCAGTATTTT. Its translation is CASSFLAGRGVSDTQYF.

The chain employs TRBV12-3 or TRBV12-4 and TRBJ2-7; TRBD2 aligns across 9 bases. The CDR3 extends over 14 amino acids. V was pared by 5 bases and J by 2 bases, with 4 bases of the junction left unmatched. CDR3 protein: CASSAASGTYEQYF. The CDR3 nucleotides read TGTGCCAGCAGTGCAGCTAGCGGGACCTACGAGCAGTACTTC.

The table lists this clonotype with many counts. The J gene is TRBJ1-1, the V gene TRBV14; no clear D. Trimming left V 1 base short and J 5 bases short, with 5 bases between. Per germline, CDR1 SGHDN and CDR2 FVKESK. The length of the CDR3 is 12 residues. CDR3 amino acids: CASSQVTTEAFF. DNA of the CDR3: TGTGCCAGCAGCCAAGTGACAACTGAAGCTTTCTTT.

As regards this clonotype: At one end, the junction sequence differs from germline, possibly due to a read error. V usage is TRBV24-1 and J usage is TRBJ2-7, with 7 bases identical to TRBD2. The V gene's germline CDR1 is KGHDR and CDR2 SFDVKD. The CDR3 length is 15 residues. This CDR3 is CATSDSLSGTGEEYF. CDR3 bases: TGTGCCACCAGTGATAGTTTGAGCGGGACCGGCGAGGAGTACTTC.